The TCR beta chain described here comes from a study of blood T cell repertoires in COVID-19 (TCRdb year 2020). For the study in its entirety: The collaborator samples originated in the United States, Italy and Spain and spanned the acute and convalescent phases of COVID-19. Where HLA class I and class II types were available, the types were taken from metadata supplied by the sample provider, not from assay-based typing. A de-identified subject ID, COVID-19 status, age in years and sex were almost always included in the sample metadata. The repertoires were made available in a free public database intended to serve as a resource for research on the immune response to SARS-CoV-2. The material from the prospective study consisted of cDNA or gDNA derived from T cells, B-cell-depleted T cells, or PBMCs. The dataset comprised deeply sampled blood TCRbeta repertoires from subjects exposed to, actively infected with, or recovered from COVID-19. Samples came from the ongoing ImmuneRACE study (first 160 participants) plus 1,254 subjects from 6 global collaborators.

CDR1 and CDR2, looked up from the germline V gene, are SGHTA and FQGTGA. Its CDR3 holds 15 amino acids, cysteine through phenylalanine. The read is trimmed to its CDR3 DNA, 45 bases read in frame from base 1. Between the V and J ends, shortened by 5 bases and 4 bases respectively, the junction contains 17 bases. Overall results and qualifications from the work: How much clinical and demographic metadata was included differed by source and by participant, and the metadata was provided uncurated.

TCRbeta CDR3 regions were amplified from genomic DNA using the immunoSEQ Assay, a bias-controlled multiplex PCR. The original methods were these. The number of nucleated cells in each sample was estimated from the amplification of reference gene primers within the assay. Sequence reads were collapsed and filtered to measure the absolute abundance of every unique TCRbeta CDR3 rearrangement. Productive Simpson clonality was computed per sample as the square root of Simpson's diversity index over productive rearrangements. TCRdb provides this immuneACCESS table in a form limited to in-frame rearrangements. Some clones are lacking; in checked studies, under half of them reflect an unresolved V gene, and why the rest are absent is not known. V and J calls plus clone size are reproduced from that table; the DNA served to infer D and trimming. For this sample there are approximately 300,000 clones; 85% to 90% appear just once. 6.3% of the sample is taken by the ten largest.

This clone was seen once. No cognate antigen has been identified for it. There are no base qualities to consult, and no much larger clone falls within one base. One collaborating source in Seattle enrolled patients while the patients were actively infected and followed the patients over time throughout the course of disease. Whole blood was collected in K2EDTA tubes by collaborating institutions according to the institutions' own protocols. For TCRbeta analysis, collaborator samples were shipped as frozen whole blood, as isolated PBMCs, or as DNA extracted from either sample type. The specimen was peripheral blood. The sequence joins TRBV7-3 to TRBJ2-5; the D gene is perhaps TRBD1, from 6 matching bases. The clonotype comes from a woman aged 50 to 60 with COVID-19, enrolled during active disease. The CDR3 protein is CASSPAGGQLETQYF. In nucleotides, the sequence is TGTGCCAGCAGCCCAGCCGGCGGACAGCTAGAGACCCAGTACTTC.